One and the same sample provided the 31 T cell receptor beta chains below, sequenced in a study of blood T cell repertoires in COVID-19. Libraries were prepared by immunoSEQ multiplex PCR; TCRdb keeps only in-frame clonotypes and omits some of them. The table includes about 240,000 clones, about 87% detected once. The specimen sequenced was peripheral blood. These receptor sequences come from a woman in her 70s with active or convalescent COVID-19.

This chain links TRBV14 with TRBJ1-4; 10 nucleotides line up with TRBD1. This CDR3 has 14 residues. CDR1 is SGHDN, CDR2 FVKESK, per germline. J lost 7 bases, V lost 4 bases, and 3 bases had no gene match. The CDR3 DNA is TGTGCCAGCAGCCCGCGACAGGGGGCTGAAAAACTGTTTTTT. This gives the protein CASSPRQGAEKLFF.

The chain joins TRBV6-5 to TRBJ1-2; tentative D call: TRBD1 (5 bases). V was shortened by 5 bases and J by 8 bases, with 15 bases between the two germline ends. The V gene's germline CDR1 is MNHEY and CDR2 SVGAGI. This CDR3 region has 13 residues. The CDR3 reads CASSRGREYGYTF. CDR3 DNA sequence: TGTGCCAGCAGTAGGGGCAGGGAATACGGCTACACCTTC.

The chain couples TRBV5-1 to TRBJ2-1; 12 bases line up with TRBD2. Germline V lookup: CDR1 SGHRS, CDR2 YFSETQ. This CDR3 has 14 amino acids. Trimming at V came to 6 bases and at J to 7 bases, leaving 5 bases not matched to a gene. CDR3 bases: TGCGCCAGCAAGGAACTAGCGGGGGGAAATGAGCAGTTCTTC. Translated: CASKELAGGNEQFF.

The CDR3 DNA sequence: TGCGCCAGCAGCCGTGGGACAGGGGGCGCAGCTTTCTTT. It codes for CASSRGTGGAAFF. V usage is TRBV4-3 and J usage is TRBJ1-1; 12 bases are a match to TRBD1. This CDR3 region has 13 residues. After removal of 4 bases from V and 10 bases from J, the junction contained 4 bases not matched to a gene. In germline, CDR1 is LGHNA, CDR2 YSLEER.

The chain joins TRBV5-8 to TRBJ2-1; D call uncertain. Between the trimmed V and J ends, which lost 8 bases and 2 bases, there was a span of 11 bases. This CDR3 has 13 amino acids. From germline, CDR1 is SGHTS and CDR2 YDEGEE. Here the CDR3 reads CASIVAAYNEQFF. In DNA form, the CDR3 reads TGTGCCAGTATTGTGGCAGCCTACAATGAGCAGTTCTTC.

This CDR3 is CASSLQGNTIYF. In DNA form, the CDR3 reads TGTGCCAGCAGTTTACAGGGAAACACCATATATTTT. J is TRBJ1-3 and V is TRBV12-3 or TRBV12-4; D unresolved. This CDR3 is 12 amino acids long. Deletions cut 2 bases from V and 4 bases from J, with 3 bases between.

The J gene is TRBJ1-4, the V gene TRBV7-8, with 7 bases fitting TRBD1. Germline trimming cut 3 bases from V and 7 bases from J; bases unmatched to any gene: 14. Germline V CDR1 and CDR2: SGHVS, FQNEAQ. The CDR3 is 17 amino acids. The CDR3 nucleotides are TGTGCCAGCAGCTTTCGCGGGGACAGCCCGAGGGGTGAAAAACTGTTTTTT. Translating gives CASSFRGDSPRGEKLFF.

The CDR3 here is CASSLDTAQYF. The CDR3 nucleotides read TGTGCCAGCAGCTTAGACACCGCGCAGTATTTT. The rearrangement joins TRBV9 to TRBJ2-3, with unresolved D. The CDR3 loop spans 11 amino acids. Germline values: CDR1 SGDLS, CDR2 YYNGEE. V lost 4 bases and J lost 10, with 10 bases in between.

The rearrangement joins TRBV6-6 to TRBJ1-6, with TRBD1 as a possible D gene (6 bases). The V gene's germline CDR1 is MNHNY and CDR2 SVGAGI (reference sequence). CDR3 length equals 18 residues. V was pared by 5 bases and J by 8 bases, with 25 bases between. CDR3: CASSRTVISGREDSPLHF. The CDR3 nucleotides read TGTGCCAGCAGTCGGACAGTTATATCCGGCCGTGAGGATTCACCCCTCCACTTT.

The CDR3 DNA follows: TGTGCCAGCAGTTACCTGGGAGGGAATGAGCAGTTCTTC. This encodes CASSYLGGNEQFF. The rearrangement joins TRBV6-6 to TRBJ2-1; 7 bases align to TRBD2. V lost 2 bases to trimming and J lost 7 bases; unmatched junction nucleotides: 2. Germline lookup yields CDR1 MNHNY and CDR2 SVGAGI (reference sequence). This CDR3 is built from 13 residues.

In this sample, this clone turned up once. The chain employs TRBV19 and TRBJ1-5; D gene ambiguous. V lost 7 bases to trimming and J lost 7 bases, with 11 bases between them. The CDR3 runs to 12 residues. CDR1 and CDR2 from the germline V gene are LNHDA and SQIVND (reference sequence). As DNA, the CDR3 is TGTGCCAGTAATTCTCTTCGGCAGCCCCAGCATTTT. This codes for CASNSLRQPQHF.

The chain has TRBV7-3 and TRBJ2-2; D might be TRBD2 (5 bases). The V end was cut by 2 bases, the J end by 6 bases, with 7 bases between. The CDR3 consists of 13 residues. Germline V gives CDR1 SGHTA, CDR2 FQGTGA. The CDR3 loop is CASSLEGAGELFF. CDR3 coding DNA: TGTGCCAGCAGCTTAGAGGGAGCCGGGGAGCTGTTTTTT. Filled out from reference TRBV7-3 and TRBJ2-2, the complete variable domain reads GAGVSQTPSNKVTEKGKYVELRCDPISGHTALYWYRQSLGQGPEFLIYFQGTGAADDSGLPNDRFFAVRPEGSVSTLKIQRTERGDSAVYLCASSLEGAGELFFGEGSRLTVL.

This chain joins TRBV10-3 and TRBJ1-1, with 7 bases aligning to TRBD1. CDR1 and CDR2 from the germline V gene are ENHRY and SYGVKD. CDR3 size: 13 residues. Losses at the gene ends were 5 bases for V and 6 bases for J; bases not matched to a gene: 6. CDR3 protein: CAISRGPEAEAFF. The DNA for the CDR3 is TGTGCCATCAGTAGGGGGCCAGAGGCTGAAGCTTTCTTT.

The sample holds a few counts of this clone. This chain joins TRBV6-5 and TRBJ2-1; 7 positions agree with TRBD1. With V trimmed by 6 bases and J by 10 bases, 12 bases remained unmatched. Germline CDR1 and CDR2: MNHEY and SVGAGI. The CDR3 spans 14 residues. In DNA, the CDR3 is TGTGCCAGCAGCCTAGTACAGGGGCAGGGGGAGCAGTTCTTC. This codes for CASSLVQGQGEQFF.

The sample holds a few counts of this clone. The V and J genes are TRBV3-1 (or the pseudogene TRBV3-2) and TRBJ2-1; 7 nucleotides match TRBD1. The CDR3 has 16 residues. The germline CDR1 and CDR2 sequences are LGHDT and YNNKEL (reference sequence). The V segment lost 2 bases and the J segment 4 bases; nucleotides outside the gene matches: 8. CDR3 DNA sequence: TGTGCCAGCAGCCAAATACAGGGGATTTCGTACAATGAGCAGTTCTTC. It specifies CASSQIQGISYNEQFF.

V usage is TRBV7-3 and J usage is TRBJ2-2, with D perhaps TRBD1 (6 bases). The CDR3 contains 13 residues. Germline-derived CDR1 and CDR2 are SGHTA and FQGTGA. The V gene lost 5 bases and the J gene lost 6 bases, with 10 bases spanning the gap. CDR3 sequence reads: CASSPNRAGELFF. The CDR3 DNA follows: TGTGCCAGCAGCCCTAACAGGGCCGGGGAGCTGTTTTTT.

This chain joins TRBV5-1 and TRBJ2-2; 8 bases fit TRBD1. Germline lookup yields CDR1 SGHRS and CDR2 YFSETQ. J was trimmed by 1 base and V by 4 bases; bases with no gene match: 3. This CDR3 has 15 amino acids. The CDR3 sequence: CASSIGTGNTGELFF. As DNA, the CDR3 is TGCGCCAGCAGCATAGGGACAGGGAACACCGGGGAGCTGTTTTTT.

V gene TRBV5-4 combines with J gene TRBJ2-5; no firm D call. Trimming stripped 2 bases from V and 3 bases from J, with 5 bases between. CDR1 and CDR2 (germline): SGHNT, YYREEE (reference sequence). CDR3 size: 12 residues. The CDR3 region has the DNA TGTGCCAGCAGCTTAGAGGAAGAGACCCAGTACTTC. Encoded protein: CASSLEEETQYF.

The rearrangement joins TRBV27 to TRBJ1-1; 7 bases match TRBD1. The CDR3 is 13 residues long. J lost 2 bases, V lost 6 bases, and 3 bases had no gene match. CDR1 is MNHEY, CDR2 SMNVEV, per germline (reference sequence). CDR3: CASSRQGNTEAFF. The CDR3 bases are TGTGCCAGCAGCCGACAGGGCAACACTGAAGCTTTCTTT.

This clone was found once. The chain joins TRBV11-2 to TRBJ1-5; 7 bases align to TRBD1. V lost 5 bases and J lost 0; bases outside the gene matches: 4. This CDR3 region has 15 residues. Germline loops: CDR1 SGHAT, CDR2 FQNNGV. CDR3 loop: CASSRTGYSNQPQHF. DNA for the CDR3: TGTGCCAGCAGCAGGACAGGATATAGCAATCAGCCCCAGCATTTT.

The rearrangement links TRBV7-7 to TRBJ2-6; D remains ambiguous. Germline CDR1 is SSHAT and CDR2 is FNYEAQ (reference sequence). The CDR3 covers 12 residues. The CDR3 reads CASSSGANVLTF. The CDR3 nucleotides read TGTGCTAGTAGCTCTGGGGCCAACGTCCTGACTTTC.

The chain carries TRBV6-2 or TRBV6-3 and TRBJ1-6; no reliable D call. This CDR3 contains 13 residues. Germline V gene data show CDR1 as MNHEY and CDR2 as SVGEGT. Trimming shortened V by 6 bases and J by 7 bases, and 10 bases separated the two germline ends. The CDR3 spells CASSLIRNSPLHF. For the CDR3, the DNA is TGTGCCAGCAGCCTTATACGGAATTCACCCCTCCACTTT.

The V gene is TRBV24-1, the J gene TRBJ2-2; no reliable D call. The germline V gene has CDR1 KGHDR and CDR2 SFDVKD. The V end was cut by 8 bases, the J end by 1 base, with 4 bases between. This CDR3 region has 12 residues. The CDR3 DNA reads TGTGCCACCAATATGAACACCGGGGAGCTGTTTTTT. It translates to CATNMNTGELFF.

This clone was counted between two and nine times. V and J are TRBV3-1 (or the pseudogene TRBV3-2) and TRBJ1-4, with D possibly being TRBD1 (6 bases). Germline lookup yields CDR1 LGHDT and CDR2 YNNKEL (reference sequence). V gave up 1 base and J gave up 5 bases, with 11 bases separating them. The length of the CDR3 is 15 residues. The CDR3 is CASSQAQGWNEKLFF. The CDR3 nucleotides read TGTGCCAGCAGCCAAGCCCAGGGGTGGAATGAAAAACTGTTTTTT.

The rearrangement uses TRBV4-2 and TRBJ1-6; a possible D gene is TRBD1 (6 bases). The CDR3 has 16 residues. Germline V gene sequence: CDR1 LGHNA, CDR2 YNFKEQ. The V end lost 2 bases, the J end lost 7 bases, and 15 bases lay between the germline ends. DNA of the CDR3: TGTGCCAGCAGCCAACCTCTGGACAGTCTGAATTCACCCCTCCACTTT. This codes for CASSQPLDSLNSPLHF.

Here the CDR3 DNA reads TGTGCCAGCTCCGGGGTGGAGACCCAGTACTTC. Protein sequence: CASSGVETQYF. The genes are TRBV6-6 and TRBJ2-5, with D possibly being TRBD2 (5 bases). The CDR3 covers 11 residues. V lost 8 bases to trimming and J lost 5 bases, with 9 bases between them. Germline-derived CDR1 and CDR2 are MNHNY and SVGAGI (reference sequence).

A single count supports this clone. J is TRBJ1-5 and V is TRBV19; D gene unclear. The CDR3 runs 14 residues. Germline V gene data show CDR1 as LNHDA and CDR2 as SQIVND (reference sequence). V lost 5 bases and J lost 2, with 10 bases in between. The CDR3 protein is CASSLGVGNQPQHF. Here the CDR3 DNA reads TGTGCCAGTAGTCTGGGCGTTGGCAATCAGCCCCAGCATTTT.

The CDR3: CASSYGDKGGYTF. The CDR3 nucleotides read TGTGCCAGCAGTTACGGGGATAAAGGGGGCTACACCTTC. The rearrangement joins TRBV12-3 or TRBV12-4 to TRBJ1-2; no clear D. The CDR3 runs to 13 residues. V was pared by 4 bases and J by 8 bases, with 14 bases between.

The V gene is TRBV7-2, the J gene TRBJ2-2; 7 bases match TRBD1. Germline V gene sequence: CDR1 SGHTA, CDR2 FQGNSA. The V segment lost 2 bases and the J segment 6 bases; nucleotides outside the gene matches: 6. The CDR3 runs to 15 residues. The CDR3 nucleotides are TGTGCCAGCAGCTTAAGTGTTGGACAGGCCGGGGAGCTGTTTTTT. Translating gives CASSLSVGQAGELFF. Combining the CDR3 with reference TRBV7-2 and TRBJ2-2 gives the whole variable domain GAGVSQSPSNKVTEKGKDVELRCDPISGHTALYWYRQSLGQGLEFLIYFQGNSAPDKSGLPSDRFSAERTGGSVSTLTIQRTQQEDSAVYLCASSLSVGQAGELFFGEGSRLTVL.

The V and J genes are TRBV7-2 and TRBJ1-2; tentatively, D is TRBD1 (6 bases). V gave up 5 bases and J gave up 10 bases, with 20 bases separating them. CDR3 size: 14 residues. The germline V gene encodes CDR1 SGHTA and CDR2 FQGNSA. The DNA of the CDR3 is TGTGCCAGCAGCCCCCAATGGGGGGGCGGGACCTACACCTTC. This sequence encodes CASSPQWGGGTYTF.

The table lists this clone with a few counts. The genes are TRBV6-6 and TRBJ1-2; 7 nucleotides match TRBD1. Per the germline V gene, CDR1 is MNHNY and CDR2 is SVGAGI (reference sequence). The CDR3 has 15 residues. V dropped 4 bases and J dropped 8; count of bases not matched to a gene: 13. CDR3 residues: CASSSIDRAGFGYTF. The CDR3 DNA follows: TGTGCCAGCAGTTCAATCGACAGGGCCGGGTTCGGCTACACCTTC.